What follows is one TCR beta chain and its context. Its antigen is not identified. The data were taken from a study of CD8 T cells in Susac syndrome. A quantity of about 0.45 to 1 ug RNA underwent reverse transcription using random hexamers. TCRdb reanalysed the immunoSEQ multiplex PCR reads using MiXCR and keeps one entry per CDR3 protein. The data hold 150,000 to 200,000 distinct CDR3 sequences, with about 95% observed a single time. Germline V gene sequence: CDR1 SGHRS, CDR2 YFSETQ. V dropped 3 bases and J dropped 14; count of bases not matched to a gene: 9. CDR3 length: 14 amino acids. The study, taken as a whole, reports: Regarding the TCR sequencing and HLA analysis, the study admitted that a relatively small number of individuals were involved.

This TCR was sampled from a human donor in good health. Sequenced material: CD4+ T cells from PBMCs. J is TRBJ2-3 and V is TRBV5-1, with 13 bases aligning to TRBD2. This CDR3 is CASSSGLAGVPGYF. The DNA for the CDR3 is TGCGCCAGCAGCTCCGGACTAGCGGGAGTCCCGGGGTATTTT.